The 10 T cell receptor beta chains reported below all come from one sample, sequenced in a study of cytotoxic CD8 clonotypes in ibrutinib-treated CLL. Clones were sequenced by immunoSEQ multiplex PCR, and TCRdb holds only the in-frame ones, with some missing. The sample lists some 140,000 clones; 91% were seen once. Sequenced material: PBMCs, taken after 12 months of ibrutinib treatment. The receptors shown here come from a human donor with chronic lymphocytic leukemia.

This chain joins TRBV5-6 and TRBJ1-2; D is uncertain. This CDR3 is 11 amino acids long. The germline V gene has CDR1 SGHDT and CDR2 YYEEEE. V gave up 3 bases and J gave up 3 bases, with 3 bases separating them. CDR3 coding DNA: TGTGCCAGCAGCTGGGACTATGGCTACACCTTC. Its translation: CASSWDYGYTF. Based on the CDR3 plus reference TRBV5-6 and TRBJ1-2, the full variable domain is DAGVTQSPTHLIKTRGQQVTLRCSPKSGHDTVSWYQQALGQGPQFIFQYYEEEERQRGNFPDRFSGHQFPNYSSELNVNALLLGDSALYLCASSWDYGYTFGSGTRLTVV.

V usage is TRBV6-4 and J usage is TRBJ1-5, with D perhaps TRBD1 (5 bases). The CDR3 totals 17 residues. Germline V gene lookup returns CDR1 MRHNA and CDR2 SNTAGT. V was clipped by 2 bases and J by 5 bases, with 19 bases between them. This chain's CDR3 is CASSDGQDKGVYQPQHF. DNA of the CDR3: TGTGCCAGCAGTGACGGGCAGGACAAAGGAGTTTATCAGCCCCAGCATTTT.

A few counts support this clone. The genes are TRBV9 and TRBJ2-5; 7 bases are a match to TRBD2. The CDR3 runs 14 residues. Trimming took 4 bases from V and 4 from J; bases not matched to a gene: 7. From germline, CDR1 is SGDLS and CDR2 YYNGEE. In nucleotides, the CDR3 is TGTGCCAGCAGCCTAGGACTAGTTACAGAGACCCAGTACTTC. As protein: CASSLGLVTETQYF.

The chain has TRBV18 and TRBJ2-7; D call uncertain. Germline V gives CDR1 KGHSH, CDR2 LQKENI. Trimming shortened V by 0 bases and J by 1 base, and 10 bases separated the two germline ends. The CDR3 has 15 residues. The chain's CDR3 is CASSPPGWRSYEQYF. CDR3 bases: TGTGCCAGCTCACCACCGGGCTGGAGATCCTACGAGCAGTACTTC.

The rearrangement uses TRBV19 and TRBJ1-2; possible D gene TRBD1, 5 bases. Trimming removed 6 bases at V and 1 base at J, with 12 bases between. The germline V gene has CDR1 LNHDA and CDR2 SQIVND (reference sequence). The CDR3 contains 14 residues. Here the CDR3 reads CASSRDSFNYGYTF. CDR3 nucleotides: TGTGCCAGTAGCCGCGACAGTTTTAACTATGGCTACACCTTC.

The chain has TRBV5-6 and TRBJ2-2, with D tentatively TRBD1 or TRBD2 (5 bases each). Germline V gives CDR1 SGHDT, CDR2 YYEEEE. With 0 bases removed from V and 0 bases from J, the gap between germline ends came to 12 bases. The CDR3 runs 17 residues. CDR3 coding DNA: TGTGCCAGCAGCTTGGGGTGGGGGAGTTCGAACACCGGGGAGCTGTTTTTT. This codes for CASSLGWGSSNTGELFF.

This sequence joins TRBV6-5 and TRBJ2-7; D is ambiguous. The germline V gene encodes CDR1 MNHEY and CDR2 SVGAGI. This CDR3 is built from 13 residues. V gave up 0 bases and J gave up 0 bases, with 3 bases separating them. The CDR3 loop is CASSYSASYEQYF. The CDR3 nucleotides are TGTGCCAGCAGTTACTCGGCCTCCTACGAGCAGTACTTC.

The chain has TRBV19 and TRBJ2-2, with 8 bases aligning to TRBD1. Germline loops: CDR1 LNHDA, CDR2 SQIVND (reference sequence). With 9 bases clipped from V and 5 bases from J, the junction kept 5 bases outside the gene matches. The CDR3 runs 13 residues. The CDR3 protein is CASGTGGTGELFF. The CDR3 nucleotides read TGTGCCAGCGGGACAGGTGGGACCGGGGAGCTGTTTTTT.

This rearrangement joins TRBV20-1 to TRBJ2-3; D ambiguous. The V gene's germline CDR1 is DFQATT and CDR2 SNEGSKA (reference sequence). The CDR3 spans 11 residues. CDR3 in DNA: TGCAGCCTCAGACGGACAGATACGCAGTATTTT. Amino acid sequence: CSLRRTDTQYF.

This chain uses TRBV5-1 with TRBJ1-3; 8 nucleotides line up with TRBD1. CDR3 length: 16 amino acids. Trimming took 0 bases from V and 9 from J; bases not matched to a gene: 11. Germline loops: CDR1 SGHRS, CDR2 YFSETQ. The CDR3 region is CASSLEPLGQGGTIYF. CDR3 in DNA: TGCGCCAGCAGCTTGGAGCCTCTCGGACAGGGAGGCACCATATATTTT.